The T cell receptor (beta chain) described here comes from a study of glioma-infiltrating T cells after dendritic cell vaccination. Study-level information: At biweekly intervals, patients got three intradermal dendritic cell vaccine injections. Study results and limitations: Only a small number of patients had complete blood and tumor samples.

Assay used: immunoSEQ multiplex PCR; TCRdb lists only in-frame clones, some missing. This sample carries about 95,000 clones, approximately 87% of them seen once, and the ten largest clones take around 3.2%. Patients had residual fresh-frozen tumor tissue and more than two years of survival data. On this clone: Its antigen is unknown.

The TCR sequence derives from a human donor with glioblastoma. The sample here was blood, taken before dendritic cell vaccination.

The CDR3 sequence: CASSLVSRADEQYF. DNA of the CDR3: TGTGCCAGCAGCTTAGTGAGTCGCGCCGACGAGCAGTACTTC. The V call is TRBV13, the J call TRBJ2-7; no clear D. Germline loops: CDR1 PRHDT, CDR2 FYEKMQ (reference sequence). The CDR3 is made up of 14 amino acids. Between the trimmed V and J ends, which lost 1 base and 5 bases, there was a span of 12 bases.